A selection of T cell receptor beta chains follows, all from one sample in a study of OX40 agonist ivuxolimab in advanced cancers. TCRdb's table, derived via immunoSEQ multiplex PCR, lists solely in-frame clones and lacks some. This sample has 15,000 to 25,000 clones; approximately 83% occur once, and the top ten carry 40% to 65%. Sample: CD4+ or CD8+ T cells sorted from blood, taken in a trial of the OX40 agonist ivuxolimab. The source of these receptors is an adult with an advanced solid tumor such as melanoma, head and neck, liver or kidney cancer. Each CDR3 is given with its conserved first and last residue. The order of the fields is V gene, clone size, D gene, CDR3 length, J gene, CDR3 protein, CDR3 DNA. D genes are given only for firm matches. The size of a clone is reported for some rows only, either as once, few or many, or as a class for expanded clones.

TRBV27	few	TRBD2	13	TRBJ2-7	CASSFDRGGEQYF	TGTGCCAGCAGTTTTGATCGGGGGGGCGAGCAGTACTTC
TRBV4-2	-	-	15	TRBJ2-3	CASSLGGGGTDTQYF	TGTGCCAGCAGCCTGGGGGGCGGGGGCACAGATACGCAGTATTTT
TRBV7-8	-	-	16	TRBJ1-5	CASSPRDGAGNQPQHF	TGTGCCAGCAGCCCCCGGGATGGGGCCGGCAATCAGCCCCAGCATTTT
TRBV2	-	-	12	TRBJ2-7	CASHQGPYEQYF	TGTGCCAGCCATCAGGGCCCCTACGAGCAGTACTTC
TRBV21-1	-	-	9	TRBJ2-2	CASSGELFF	TGTGCCAGCTCCGGGGAGCTGTTTTTT
TRBV7-3	few	-	16	TRBJ2-5	CASSLTPTGRKETQYF	TGTGCCAGCAGCTTAACACCCACAGGGAGAAAAGAGACCCAGTACTTC
TRBV7-6	-	-	12	TRBJ2-7	CASSWDGYEQYF	TGTGCCAGCAGCTGGGACGGCTACGAGCAGTACTTC
TRBV2	-	-	14	TRBJ1-1	CASSDAGKGTEAFF	TGTGCCAGCAGTGATGCAGGGAAAGGCACTGAAGCTTTCTTT
TRBV13	-	-	15	TRBJ1-4	CASSVGRTTNEKLFF	TGTGCCAGCAGCGTCGGACGGACAACTAATGAAAAACTGTTTTTT
TRBV2	-	-	14	TRBJ1-1	CASSLLGEDTEAFF	TGTGCCAGCAGCCTATTAGGCGAGGACACTGAAGCTTTCTTT
TRBV10-3	-	-	15	TRBJ1-2	CAISETRRGGNGYTF	TGTGCCATCAGTGAGACTCGAAGGGGGGGCAATGGCTACACCTTC
TRBV7-2	-	-	14	TRBJ2-7	CASSLGQLYYEQYF	TGTGCCAGCAGCTTAGGACAGCTATACTACGAGCAGTACTTC
TRBV9	-	TRBD1	15	TRBJ1-2	CASSLPPQGDYGYTF	TGTGCCAGCAGCCTCCCCCCTCAGGGGGACTATGGCTACACCTTC
TRBV7-2	-	-	12	TRBJ1-2	CASSPDNYGYTF	TGTGCCAGCAGCCCCGACAACTATGGCTACACCTTC
TRBV4-2	few	-	16	TRBJ2-1	CASSPLGDGEDNEQFF	TGTGCCAGCAGCCCGCTAGGAGATGGGGAAGACAATGAGCAGTTCTTC
TRBV5-1	-	-	14	TRBJ1-2	CASSPGVGNYGYTF	TGCGCCAGCAGCCCTGGGGTAGGGAACTATGGCTACACCTTC
TRBV5-1	-	-	13	TRBJ2-5	CASRLATQETQYF	TGCGCCAGCAGATTGGCAACACAAGAGACCCAGTACTTC
TRBV7-3	-	-	12	TRBJ2-1	CASSSAGNEQFF	TGTGCCAGCAGCTCCGCGGGGAATGAGCAGTTCTTC
TRBV7-9	-	-	13	TRBJ2-3	CASSLAVTDTQYF	TGTGCCAGCAGCTTAGCAGTCACAGATACGCAGTATTTT
TRBV5-1	-	-	16	TRBJ1-1	CASSSLKGQRGTEAFF	TGCGCCAGCAGCTCTCTCAAAGGACAGAGGGGGACTGAAGCTTTCTTT
TRBV6-4	once	-	14	TRBJ1-2	CASSDLGTGPVYTF	TGTGCCAGCAGTGACTTAGGGACTGGGCCTGTGTACACCTTC
TRBV7-7	-	-	14	TRBJ2-2	CASSQGIDTGELFF	TGTGCCAGCAGCCAAGGGATTGACACCGGGGAGCTGTTTTTT
TRBV10-1	-	-	20	TRBJ2-7	CASSEAVRKRAKRALYEQYF	TGCGCCAGCAGTGAGGCCGTCAGGAAACGTGCGAAACGTGCACTCTACGAGCAGTACTTC
TRBV6-5	-	-	15	TRBJ1-6	CASSYSDGKNSPLHF	TGTGCCAGCAGTTACTCGGACGGAAAGAATTCACCCCTCCACTTT
TRBV6-1	-	TRBD1	18	TRBJ1-1	CASSEGLWIRGLGTEAFF	TGTGCCAGCAGTGAAGGACTATGGATAAGGGGGCTAGGCACTGAAGCTTTCTTT
TRBV5-1	-	-	14	TRBJ1-1	CASSLEGWSGEAFF	TGCGCCAGCAGCTTGGAGGGGTGGTCTGGTGAAGCTTTCTTT
TRBV7-2	-	-	19	TRBJ1-5	CASSILGLGVFGGDQPQHF	TGTGCCAGCAGCATCCTTGGTTTAGGAGTTTTTGGGGGAGATCAGCCCCAGCATTTT
TRBV9	-	-	15	TRBJ2-5	CASSVGGQDEETQYF	TGTGCCAGCAGCGTAGGGGGCCAGGACGAAGAGACCCAGTACTTC
TRBV7-6	once	-	13	TRBJ2-7	CASSLGQDYEQYF	TGTGCCAGCAGCTTAGGGCAGGACTACGAGCAGTACTTC
TRBV11-2	once	-	17	TRBJ2-1	CASRPFVGGTGYNEQFF	TGTGCCAGCAGACCCTTCGTCGGGGGGACAGGCTACAATGAGCAGTTCTTC
TRBV27	-	TRBD2	14	TRBJ2-1	CASRGLAGYNEQFF	TGTGCCAGCAGAGGACTAGCGGGGTACAATGAGCAGTTCTTC
TRBV19	-	TRBD1	16	TRBJ2-7	CASSIDEGAGYYEQYF	TGTGCCAGTAGTATAGATGAGGGGGCAGGATACTACGAGCAGTACTTC
TRBV5-1	-	TRBD1	14	TRBJ2-7	CASSLGTDAYEQYF	TGCGCCAGCAGCCTAGGGACAGATGCCTACGAGCAGTACTTC
TRBV7-2	-	-	16	TRBJ1-1	CASSYTPGTVNTEAFF	TGTGCCAGCAGCTACACACCCGGGACGGTGAACACTGAAGCTTTCTTT
TRBV4-1	-	-	16	TRBJ2-6	CASSQTGGTRANVLTF	TGCGCCAGCAGCCAAACGGGCGGGACACGGGCCAACGTCCTGACTTTC